The 32 T cell receptor beta chains below were found in one sample sequenced in a study of human T cells and chemical hapten exposure. One entry per CDR3 protein results from TCRdb running MiXCR on the RACE reads. Of approximately 89,000 distinct CDR3 sequences detected, 6.5% to 8% appear once; the ten largest clones hold 1.3%. Time point indicated: patch test 2, 6 weeks after DPC sensitization. Treatment defined: therapeutic diphenylcyclopropenone sensitization with weekly scalp DPC. Sequenced here: whole blood, sampled in connection with sensitization to the hapten diphenylcyclopropenone (DPC). Source of these receptors: a woman in her twenties or thirties with alopecia areata. Some clones in this sample may be carry-over from other donors' samples.

This clonotype showed up just a few times. The chain is built from TRBV6-5 and TRBJ1-1, with D maybe TRBD1 (6 bases). The V end lost 7 bases, the J end lost 8 bases, and 17 bases lay between the germline ends. Per germline, CDR1 MNHEY and CDR2 SVGAGI. The CDR3 sequence is 13 residues long. DNA for the CDR3: TGTGCCAGCATCGGCCAGGGGACGGCCGAAGCTTTCTTT. This codes for CASIGQGTAEAFF.

This clonotype was recorded many times. The rearrangement uses TRBV6-6 and TRBJ2-7, with TRBD2 identical over 7 bases. The trim removed 2 bases at V and 5 bases at J, leaving 12 bases unmatched. Germline CDR1 reads MNHNY; CDR2 reads SVGAGI (reference sequence). CDR3 length equals 16 residues. The CDR3 loop reads CASSYLVGRVGHEQYF. For the CDR3, the DNA is TGTGCCAGCAGTTACCTGGTAGGGAGGGTTGGGCACGAGCAGTACTTC.

This clonotype has only a few counts. This chain joins TRBV7-2 and TRBJ1-3; D is uncertain. The CDR3 length is 15 residues. Germline V CDR1 and CDR2: SGHTA, FQGNSA. Trimming took 1 base from V and 0 from J, leaving 7 bases between them. CDR3 protein: CASSLGDGSGNTIYF. The CDR3 bases are TGTGCCAGCAGCTTAGGCGACGGCTCTGGAAACACCATATATTTT.

This clonotype has a count of ten or more. The chain carries TRBV5-1 and TRBJ1-1; TRBD1 matches 8 bases. V lost 4 bases to trimming and J lost 4 bases; unmatched junction nucleotides: 6. The V gene's germline CDR1 is SGHRS and CDR2 YFSETQ. This CDR3 comprises 14 residues. The CDR3 DNA reads TGCGCCAGCAGCGCCGCAGGGGGCGGCACTGAAGCTTTCTTT. This codes for CASSAAGGGTEAFF. Variable domain in full (rest from reference TRBV5-1 and TRBJ1-1): KAGVTQTPRYLIKTRGQQVTLSCSPISGHRSVSWYQQTPGQGLQFLFEYFSETQRNKGNFPGRFSGRQFSNSRSEMNVSTLELGDSALYLCASSAAGGGTEAFFGQGTRLTVV.

This clonotype occurred many times. V gene TRBV20-1 combines with J gene TRBJ2-1; D is unresolved. Trimming took off 1 base at V and 10 bases at J, with 8 bases between the two ends. Germline CDR1 and CDR2: DFQATT and SNEGSKA (reference sequence). This CDR3 has 11 amino acids. The CDR3 loop is CSARVIPEQFF. DNA for the CDR3: TGCAGTGCTAGAGTTATACCCGAGCAGTTCTTC.

Many counts were recorded for this clonotype. The chain employs TRBV7-3 and TRBJ2-2; no clear D. Trimming took off 3 bases at V and 7 bases at J, with 9 bases between the two ends. The germline CDR1 and CDR2 sequences are SGHTA and FQGTGA. CDR3 length equals 13 residues. CDR3 region: CASSFDRSGELFF. CDR3 in DNA: TGTGCCAGCAGCTTCGACCGAAGCGGGGAGCTGTTTTTT.

This clonotype came up many times. The V gene is TRBV25-1, the J gene TRBJ1-1; D unresolved. The CDR3 spans 15 residues. Germline V gene sequence: CDR1 MGHDK, CDR2 SYGVNS. Between the trimmed V and J ends, which lost 1 base and 3 bases, there was a span of 12 bases. CDR3 protein: CASSESAFRYTEAFF. CDR3 nucleotides: TGTGCCAGCAGTGAATCGGCCTTCAGGTACACTGAAGCTTTCTTT.

This clonotype was seen a handful of times. The chain couples TRBV12-3 or TRBV12-4 to TRBJ1-2; maybe TRBD1 (5 bases). Between the trimmed V and J ends, which lost 2 bases and 4 bases, there was a span of 11 bases. The length of the CDR3 is 14 residues. The CDR3 sequence is CASSLTAGAYGYTF. The CDR3 DNA sequence: TGTGCCAGCAGTTTAACTGCCGGGGCCTATGGCTACACCTTC.

This clonotype was observed many times. The chain couples TRBV20-1 to TRBJ1-1; TRBD1 matches 9 bases. This CDR3 spans 16 amino acids. Germline CDR1 is DFQATT and CDR2 is SNEGSKA (reference sequence). With V trimmed by 0 bases and J by 0 bases, 5 bases remained unmatched. The CDR3 protein is CSARDPQGAMNTEAFF. Here the CDR3 DNA reads TGCAGTGCTAGAGATCCACAGGGGGCAATGAACACTGAAGCTTTCTTT.

A few counts support this clonotype. The V and J genes are TRBV6-5 and TRBJ1-2, with D perhaps matching TRBD1 (6 bases). The CDR3 has 12 residues. Per the germline V gene, CDR1 is MNHEY and CDR2 is SVGAGI. V was cut by 8 bases and J by 6 bases, with 13 bases left in between. The CDR3 DNA is TGTGCCAGCTCTGGAAGGGGGAATGGCTACACCTTC. Amino acids: CASSGRGNGYTF.

This clonotype has only a few counts. V and J are TRBV18 and TRBJ1-4, with a tentative D call TRBD1 (6 bases). V lost 2 bases and J 8 bases, leaving 15 bases between the germline ends. Germline-derived CDR1 and CDR2 are KGHSH and LQKENI. This CDR3 has 15 amino acids. The CDR3: CASSPGSRGREKLFF. DNA of the CDR3: TGTGCCAGCTCACCAGGGTCCAGGGGTCGCGAAAAACTGTTTTTT.

This chain joins TRBV3-1 and TRBJ1-6; TRBD1 might be the D (5 bases). CDR1 is LGHDT and CDR2 is YNNKEL in the germline V gene (reference sequence). V shed 3 bases and J shed 1 base, with 13 bases lying between them. This CDR3 region has 17 residues. CDR3 loop: CASSQGDITSYNSPLHF. The CDR3 DNA reads as TGTGCCAGCAGCCAGGGGGATATTACTTCCTATAATTCACCCCTCCACTTT.

This clonotype was seen repeatedly, ten times or more. The V call is TRBV20-1, the J call TRBJ2-5; tentatively, D is TRBD2 (6 bases). Trimming stripped 3 bases from V and 5 bases from J, with 16 bases between. CDR1 DFQATT and CDR2 SNEGSKA come from the germline V gene (reference sequence). The CDR3 loop spans 14 amino acids. The DNA for the CDR3 is TGCAGTGCTAGTGGGCTACTAGCTTTTGAGACCCAGTACTTC. Residues: CSASGLLAFETQYF.

With regard to this clonotype: Relative to the germline gene, one junction end is altered; a read error may explain this. The chain recombines TRBV24-1 with TRBJ2-3, with 9 nucleotides matching TRBD1. Germline CDR1 and CDR2: KGHDR and SFDVKD. The CDR3 sequence is 13 residues long. The CDR3 sequence: CTTRDRVTDTQYF. Here the CDR3 DNA reads TGTACCACCCGGGACAGGGTCACAGATACGCAGTATTTT.

This clonotype was counted many times. The chain joins TRBV5-6 to TRBJ1-6; D unresolved. Trimming shortened V by 0 bases and J by 14 bases, and 12 bases separated the two germline ends. From germline, CDR1 is SGHDT and CDR2 YYEEEE. This CDR3 spans 13 amino acids. In DNA form, the CDR3 reads TGTGCCAGCAGCTTGGTTCCAGGTGGGTCCCTCCACTTT. It codes for CASSLVPGGSLHF. The full variable domain, with the rest looked up from reference TRBV5-6 and TRBJ1-6, is DAGVTQSPTHLIKTRGQQVTLRCSPKSGHDTVSWYQQALGQGPQFIFQYYEEEERQRGNFPDRFSGHQFPNYSSELNVNALLLGDSALYLCASSLVPGGSLHFGNGTRLTVT.

Turning to this clonotype: A much larger clone differs from this one at a single base, so this may be a read error. The chain joins TRBV11-1 to TRBJ1-1; D might be TRBD1 (6 bases). The CDR3 consists of 14 residues. Trimming took 7 bases from V and 6 from J, leaving 18 bases between them. Germline values: CDR1 SGHAT, CDR2 FQDESV (reference sequence). The CDR3 DNA sequence: TGTGCCAGCAACCCAGGGCGGGGGCGGGCTGAAGCTTTCTTT. Translating gives CASNPGRGRAEAFF.

This clonotype was picked up many times. CDR3 amino acids: CASRLYLNTEAFF. CDR3 sequence (DNA): TGTGCCAGCAGACTGTACTTGAACACTGAAGCTTTCTTT. J is TRBJ1-1 and V is TRBV6-5; D unclear. Trimming left V 6 bases short and J 0 bases short, with 8 bases between. Per germline, CDR1 MNHEY and CDR2 SVGAGI. CDR3 length: 13 amino acids.

The table lists this clonotype with a few counts. This chain connects TRBV15 to TRBJ1-1; D is ambiguous. V gave up 3 bases and J gave up 1 base, with 9 bases separating them. Germline lookup yields CDR1 LNHNV and CDR2 YYDKDF (reference sequence). The CDR3 spans 14 residues. DNA of the CDR3: TGTGCCACCAGCAGTTTCCCAGGGAACACTGAAGCTTTCTTT. This codes for CATSSFPGNTEAFF.

This clonotype was detected many times. This chain connects TRBV27 to TRBJ2-3; possibly TRBD2 for D (5 bases). Trimming took off 3 bases at V and 2 bases at J, with 18 bases between the two ends. Germline V gene lookup returns CDR1 MNHEY and CDR2 SMNVEV (reference sequence). The CDR3 runs 17 residues. CDR3: CASSFEGRLGLTDTQYF. The CDR3 DNA follows: TGTGCCAGCAGTTTTGAGGGCCGCCTGGGCCTCACAGATACGCAGTATTTT.

This clonotype was observed at least ten times. The V call is TRBV7-9, the J call TRBJ2-1; no definite D call. The CDR3 loop spans 13 amino acids. V dropped 3 bases and J dropped 5 bases, with 8 bases sitting between them. Germline assignment: CDR1 SEHNR and CDR2 FQNEAQ (reference sequence). The CDR3 sequence: CASSLDANNEQFF. The CDR3 DNA reads TGTGCCAGCAGCTTGGACGCGAACAATGAGCAGTTCTTC.

This rearrangement joins TRBV9 to TRBJ2-5; TRBD2 aligns across 11 bases. This CDR3 comprises 15 residues. V shed 3 bases, J shed 4 bases, and the junction held 5 bases outside the gene matches. CDR1 SGDLS and CDR2 YYNGEE come from the germline V gene. The CDR3 here is CASSGSGGAGETQYF. CDR3 in DNA: TGTGCCAGCAGCGGTAGCGGGGGGGCGGGAGAGACCCAGTACTTC.

This clonotype was seen just once. CDR3 in amino acids: CASGPLGPFNTEAFF. The DNA of the CDR3 is TGTGCTAGTGGTCCTCTGGGACCGTTCAACACTGAAGCTTTCTTT. The chain carries TRBV12-5 and TRBJ1-1; maybe TRBD1 (5 bases). Germline loops: CDR1 LGHNT, CDR2 FRNRAP. This CDR3 has 15 residues. V was pared by 5 bases and J by 2 bases, with 15 bases between.

This clonotype was recorded at least ten times. This chain joins TRBV20-1 and TRBJ2-7; 9 positions agree with TRBD2. This CDR3 is 16 amino acids long. Per germline, CDR1 DFQATT and CDR2 SNEGSKA (reference sequence). V gave up 4 bases and J gave up 3 bases; unmatched junction bases: 13. The chain's CDR3 is CSAMPPTSGYYYEQYF. DNA for the CDR3: TGCAGTGCTATGCCCCCTACTAGCGGGTACTACTACGAGCAGTACTTC.

This clonotype showed up many times. The rearrangement links TRBV18 to TRBJ2-3; the D gene is possibly TRBD1 (5 bases). Germline lookup yields CDR1 KGHSH and CDR2 LQKENI. The CDR3 has 16 residues. Trimming took off 3 bases at V and 1 base at J, with 14 bases between the two ends. The chain's CDR3 is CASSPGQGYGTDTQYF. CDR3 sequence (DNA): TGTGCCAGCTCACCGGGTCAGGGCTACGGCACAGATACGCAGTATTTT.

In this sample, this clonotype turned up many times. One junction end does not reproduce the germline sequence, and a read error may be involved. The chain combines TRBV3-1 with TRBJ1-1; D unresolved. Germline V lookup: CDR1 LGHDT, CDR2 YNNKEL (reference sequence). The length of the CDR3 is 11 residues. For the CDR3, the DNA is TGTGCCAGCAGCCATGACTATTCGGTTTCGTTT. Translating it yields CASSHDYSVSF.

The rearrangement joins TRBV2 to TRBJ2-7, with D tentatively TRBD1 (5 bases). The ends were cut back, 8 bases at V and 5 bases at J, with 16 bases in the middle. Germline V CDR1 and CDR2: SNHLY, FYNNEI. The CDR3 has 13 residues. CDR3 DNA sequence: TGTGCCAGCGAGAGGCAGGGATGGAACGAGCAGTACTTC. It yields the protein CASERQGWNEQYF.

The chain uses TRBV6-6 and TRBJ2-1, with D tentatively TRBD1 or TRBD2 (5 bases each). The CDR3 is made up of 15 amino acids. Germline V gene sequence: CDR1 MNHNY, CDR2 SVGAGI (reference sequence). With 6 bases removed from V and 4 bases from J, the gap between germline ends came to 16 bases. The CDR3: CASRNGGNSYNEQFF. The CDR3 DNA reads as TGTGCCAGCAGGAATGGGGGAAACTCTTACAATGAGCAGTTCTTC.

This clonotype was seen only once. This rearrangement joins TRBV7-8 to TRBJ2-1, with TRBD1 matching over 9 bases. Per germline, CDR1 SGHVS and CDR2 FQNEAQ. The CDR3 loop spans 15 amino acids. J lost 4 bases, V lost 6 bases, and 7 bases had no gene match. The CDR3 loop reads CASSPPGQGYNEQFF. CDR3 coding DNA: TGTGCCAGCAGTCCTCCCGGACAGGGGTACAATGAGCAGTTCTTC. Combining the CDR3 with reference TRBV7-8 and TRBJ2-1 gives the whole variable domain GAGVSQSPRYKVAKRGQDVALRCDPISGHVSLFWYQQALGQGPEFLTYFQNEAQLDKSGLPSDRFFAERPEGSVSTLKIQRTQQEDSAVYLCASSPPGQGYNEQFFGPGTRLTVL.

The chain is built from TRBV30 and TRBJ2-1; D may be TRBD1 (6 bases). The V and J ends lost 2 bases and 4 bases respectively, with 9 bases between them. This CDR3 is built from 13 residues. Germline lookup yields CDR1 GTSNPN and CDR2 SVGIG (reference sequence). As DNA, the CDR3 is TGTGCCTGGAGTAGAGGACAGTACAATGAGCAGTTCTTC. Translating it yields CAWSRGQYNEQFF.

This clonotype was seen at least ten times. V usage is TRBV30 and J usage is TRBJ1-4; 8 bases are a match to TRBD1. This CDR3 region has 15 residues. V lost 0 bases, J lost 3 bases, and 3 bases stayed unmatched. Germline values: CDR1 GTSNPN, CDR2 SVGIG (reference sequence). The chain's CDR3 is CAWSVHRGANEKLFF. The DNA for the CDR3 is TGTGCCTGGAGTGTCCACAGGGGGGCTAATGAAAAACTGTTTTTT. The complete variable domain, with remaining parts taken from reference TRBV30 and TRBJ1-4, reads SQTIHQWPATLVQPVGSPLSLECTVEGTSNPNLYWYRQAAGRGLQLLFYSVGIGQISSEVPQNLSASRPQDRQFILSSKKLLLSDSGFYLCAWSVHRGANEKLFFGSGTQLSVL.

This clonotype showed up many times. This chain uses TRBV18 with TRBJ1-1, with a possible D match to TRBD1 (6 bases). V dropped 4 bases and J dropped 6 bases, with 12 bases sitting between them. Germline-derived CDR1 and CDR2 are KGHSH and LQKENI. There are 13 residues in the CDR3. The DNA of the CDR3 is TGTGCCAGCTCACGGGGGGCGCAGGCTGAAGCTTTCTTT. Its translation is CASSRGAQAEAFF.

This clonotype was seen more than once but under ten times. The genes are TRBV20-1 and TRBJ1-5; the D is unclear. Trimming removed 3 bases at V and 7 bases at J, with 10 bases between. The CDR3 spans 12 residues. Germline-derived CDR1 and CDR2 are DFQATT and SNEGSKA (reference sequence). DNA of the CDR3: TGCAGTGCTAGCGGTTCGGGGCAGCCCCAGCATTTT. Protein sequence: CSASGSGQPQHF.